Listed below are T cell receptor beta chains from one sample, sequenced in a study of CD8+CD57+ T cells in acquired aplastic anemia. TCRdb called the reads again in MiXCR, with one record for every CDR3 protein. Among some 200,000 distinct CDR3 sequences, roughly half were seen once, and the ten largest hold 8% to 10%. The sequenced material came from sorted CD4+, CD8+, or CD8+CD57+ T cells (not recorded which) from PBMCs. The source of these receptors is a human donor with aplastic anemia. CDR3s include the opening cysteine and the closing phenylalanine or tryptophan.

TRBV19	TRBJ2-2	CASSIGQGAGELFF
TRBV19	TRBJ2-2	CASSIGGTGELFF
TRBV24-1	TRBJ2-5	CATSDYGVETQYF
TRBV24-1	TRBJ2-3	CATSEFQGGTDTQYF
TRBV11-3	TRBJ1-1	CASTRGAGDTEAFF
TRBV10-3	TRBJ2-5	CAISGRLEETQYF
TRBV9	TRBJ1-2	CASSVKPTANYGYTF
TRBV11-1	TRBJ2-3	CASSLGRTGGTDTEYF
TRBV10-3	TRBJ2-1	CAISERMDGPDNEQFF
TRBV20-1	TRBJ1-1	CSAIRGSGSTEAFF
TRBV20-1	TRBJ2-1	CSARGGSGRANEQFF
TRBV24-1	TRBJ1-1	CATNTGADTEAFF
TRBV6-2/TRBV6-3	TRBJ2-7	CASSYLFSGRATGYEQYF
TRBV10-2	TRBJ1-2	CASRDIIYDGYTF
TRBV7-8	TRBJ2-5	CASSVSGSRQETQYF
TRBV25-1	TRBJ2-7	CASSRLAGVASYEQYF
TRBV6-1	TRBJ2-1	CASSKTGWGEQFF
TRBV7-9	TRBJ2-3	CASSRGLSLAYF
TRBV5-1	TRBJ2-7	CASSYPFEQYF
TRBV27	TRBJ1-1	CASSLLRTVHEAFF
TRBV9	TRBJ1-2	CASSVAGGDYGYTF
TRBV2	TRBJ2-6	CASSDRGNGANVLTF
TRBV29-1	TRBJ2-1	CSVAGLAGRNEQFF
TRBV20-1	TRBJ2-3	CSARDGGADTQYF
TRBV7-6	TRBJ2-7	CASSLVWDSYEQYF
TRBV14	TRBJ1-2	CASRRQYTYTF
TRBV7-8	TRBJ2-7	CASSDIAPDALLNYEQYF
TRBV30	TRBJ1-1	CATKSPVNTEAFF
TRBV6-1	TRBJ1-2	CASSEARDYGYTF
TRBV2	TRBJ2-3	CASRPSGTITDTQYF
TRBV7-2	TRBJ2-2	CASSRFVVGELFF
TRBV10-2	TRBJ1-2	CASRDGTGIYGYTF
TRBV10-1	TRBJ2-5	CASSGVGRGPQETQYF
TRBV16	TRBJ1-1	CASSPSATLTEAFF
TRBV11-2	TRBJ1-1	CASSLSLSGGNTEAFF
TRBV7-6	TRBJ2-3	CASSLGRFQTDTQYF
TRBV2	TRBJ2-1	CASSEMGVNEQFF
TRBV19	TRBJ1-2	CASSADRGIYGYTF
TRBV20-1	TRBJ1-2	CSALVGAAGYTF
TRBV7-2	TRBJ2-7	CASSLQQYEQYF
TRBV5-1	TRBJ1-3	CASSLDTGRNTIYF
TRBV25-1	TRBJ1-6	CASSPSQESPLHF
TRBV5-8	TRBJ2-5	CASSGGSGGNGETQYF
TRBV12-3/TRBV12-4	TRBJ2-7	CASSRGWEQYF
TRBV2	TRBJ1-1	CASSLERGNTEAFF
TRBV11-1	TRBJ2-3	CASWASGRRDTQYF
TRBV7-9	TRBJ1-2	CASSLSQNYGYTF
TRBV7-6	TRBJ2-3	CASSLRLAGTTDTQYF
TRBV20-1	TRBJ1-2	CSPTQGQAYGYTF
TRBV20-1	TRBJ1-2	CSARDRRGRVYGYTF
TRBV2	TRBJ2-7	CASSLGGTPTYEQYF
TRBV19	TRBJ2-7	CASSIEAGVTYEQYF
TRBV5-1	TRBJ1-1	CASQDHTEAFF
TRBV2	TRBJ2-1	CASSSTSGRGNEQFF
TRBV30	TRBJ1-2	CAWGGGTGFGYTF
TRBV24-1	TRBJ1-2	CATSDPQTANYGYTF
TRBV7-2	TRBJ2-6	CASSLDWSSGANVLTF
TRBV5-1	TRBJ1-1	CASSGGQGRINTEAFF
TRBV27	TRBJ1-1	CASSFRSPGTEAFF